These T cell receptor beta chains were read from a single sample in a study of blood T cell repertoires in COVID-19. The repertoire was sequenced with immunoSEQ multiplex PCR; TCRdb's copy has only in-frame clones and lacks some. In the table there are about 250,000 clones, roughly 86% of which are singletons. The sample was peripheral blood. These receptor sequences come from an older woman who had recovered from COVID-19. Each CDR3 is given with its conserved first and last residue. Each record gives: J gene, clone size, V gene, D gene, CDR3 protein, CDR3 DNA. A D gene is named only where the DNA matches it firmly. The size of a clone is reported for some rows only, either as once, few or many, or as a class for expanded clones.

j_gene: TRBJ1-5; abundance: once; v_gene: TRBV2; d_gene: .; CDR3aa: CASSGYVNQPQHF; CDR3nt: TGTGCCAGCTCGGGGTACGTCAATCAGCCCCAGCATTTT
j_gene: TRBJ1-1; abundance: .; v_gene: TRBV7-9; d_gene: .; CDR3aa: CASSEPGLLNTEAFF; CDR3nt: TGTGCCAGCAGCGAACCGGGACTCCTGAACACTGAAGCTTTCTTT
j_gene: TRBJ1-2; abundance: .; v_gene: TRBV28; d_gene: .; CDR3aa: CASSLNRDYGYTF; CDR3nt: TGTGCCAGCAGTTTAAATCGGGACTATGGCTACACCTTC
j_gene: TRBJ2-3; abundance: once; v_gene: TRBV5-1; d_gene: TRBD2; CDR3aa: CATRTSVRSTDTQYF; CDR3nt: TGCGCCACCCGGACTAGCGTAAGGAGCACAGATACGCAGTATTTT
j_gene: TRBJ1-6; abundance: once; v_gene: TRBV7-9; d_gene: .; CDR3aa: CASSLVTGPYSYNSPLHF; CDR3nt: TGTGCCAGCAGCTTAGTTACAGGCCCTTACTCCTATAATTCACCCCTCCACTTT
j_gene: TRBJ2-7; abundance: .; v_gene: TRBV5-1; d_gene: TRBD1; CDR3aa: CASSSTGTGGYEQYF; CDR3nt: TGCGCCAGCAGCTCGACCGGGACAGGGGGCTACGAGCAGTACTTC
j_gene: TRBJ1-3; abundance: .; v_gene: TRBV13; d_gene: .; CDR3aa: CASSPGTVSGNTIYF; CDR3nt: TGTGCCAGCAGCCCGGGGACTGTCTCTGGAAACACCATATATTTT
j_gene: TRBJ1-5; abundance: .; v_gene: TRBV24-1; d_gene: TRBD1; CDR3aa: CATSESGQYSNQPQHF; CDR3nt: TGTGCCACCAGTGAGTCGGGACAGTATAGCAATCAGCCCCAGCATTTT
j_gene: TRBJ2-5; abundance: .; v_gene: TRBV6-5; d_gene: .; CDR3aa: CASTQGGAGTQYF; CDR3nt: TGTGCCAGCACCCAGGGGGGCGCCGGGACCCAGTACTTC
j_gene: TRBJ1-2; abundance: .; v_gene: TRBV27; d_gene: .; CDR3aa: CASRVRSSTIFSGYTF; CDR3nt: TGTGCCAGCAGGGTGAGGAGTTCAACCATATTTTCGGGCTACACCTTC
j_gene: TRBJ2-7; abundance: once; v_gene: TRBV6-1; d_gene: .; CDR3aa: CASSDGDSLYEQYF; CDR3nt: TGTGCCAGCAGTGATGGAGATTCTCTCTACGAGCAGTACTTC
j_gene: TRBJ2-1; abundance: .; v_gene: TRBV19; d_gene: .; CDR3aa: CASSHRVGEQFF; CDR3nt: TGTGCCAGTAGTCACCGGGTTGGTGAGCAGTTCTTC
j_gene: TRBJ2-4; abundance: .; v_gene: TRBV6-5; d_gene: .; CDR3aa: CASKEQGGGNIQYF; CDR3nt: TGTGCCAGCAAAGAACAGGGTGGCGGGAACATTCAGTACTTC
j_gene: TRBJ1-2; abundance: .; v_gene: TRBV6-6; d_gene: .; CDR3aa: CASNPLGYGYTF; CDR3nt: TGTGCCAGCAATCCTCTCGGCTATGGCTACACCTTC
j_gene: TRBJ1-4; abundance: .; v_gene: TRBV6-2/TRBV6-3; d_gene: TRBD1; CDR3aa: CASSRRGQFGEKLFF; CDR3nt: TGTGCCAGCAGCCGCAGGGGGCAGTTTGGTGAAAAACTGTTTTTT
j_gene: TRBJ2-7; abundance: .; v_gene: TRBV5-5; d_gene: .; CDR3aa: CASSLAPDRFYEQYF; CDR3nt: TGTGCCAGCAGCTTGGCCCCAGACAGGTTTTACGAGCAGTACTTC
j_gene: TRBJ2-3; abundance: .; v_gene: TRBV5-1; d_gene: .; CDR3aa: CASSTGPADTQYF; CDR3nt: TGCGCCAGCAGCACAGGGCCGGCAGATACGCAGTATTTT
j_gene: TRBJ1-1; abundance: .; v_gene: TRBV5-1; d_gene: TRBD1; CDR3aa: CASSSTGGGTEAFF; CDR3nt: TGCGCCAGCAGCTCGACAGGGGGAGGTACTGAAGCTTTCTTT
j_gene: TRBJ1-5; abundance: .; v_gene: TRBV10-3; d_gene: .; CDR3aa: CAISRRNDQPQHF; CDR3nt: TGTGCCATCAGCCGCAGGAATGACCAGCCCCAGCATTTT
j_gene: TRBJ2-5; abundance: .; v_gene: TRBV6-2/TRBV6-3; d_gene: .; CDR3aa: CASSYWGYSGETQYF; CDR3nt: TGTGCCAGCAGTTACTGGGGATATTCGGGGGAGACCCAGTACTTC
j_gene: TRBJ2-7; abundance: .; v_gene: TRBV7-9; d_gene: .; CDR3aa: CASSLELGGEQYF; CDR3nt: TGTGCCAGCAGCCTCGAGCTGGGGGGCGAGCAGTACTTC
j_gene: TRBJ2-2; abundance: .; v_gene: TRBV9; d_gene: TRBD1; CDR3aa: CASSDRGWGTGELFF; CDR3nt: TGTGCCAGCAGTGACAGGGGGTGGGGCACCGGGGAGCTGTTTTTT
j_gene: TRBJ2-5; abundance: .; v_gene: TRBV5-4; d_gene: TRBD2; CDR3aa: CASSHTSGGEETQYF; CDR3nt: TGTGCCAGCAGCCATACTAGCGGGGGGGAAGAGACCCAGTACTTC
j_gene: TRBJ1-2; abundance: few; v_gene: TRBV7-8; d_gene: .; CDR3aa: CASSFQGSYGYTF; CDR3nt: TGTGCCAGCAGCTTCCAGGGGAGCTATGGCTACACCTTC
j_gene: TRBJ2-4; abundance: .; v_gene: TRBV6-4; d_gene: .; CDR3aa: CASRRLPPMVDIQYF; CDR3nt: TGTGCCAGCAGGCGGCTGCCCCCTATGGTGGACATTCAGTACTTC
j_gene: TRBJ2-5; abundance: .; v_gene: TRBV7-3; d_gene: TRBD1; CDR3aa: CASSRGGPADMGETQYF; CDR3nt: TGTGCCAGCAGCCGAGGGGGCCCAGCGGATATGGGTGAGACCCAGTACTTC
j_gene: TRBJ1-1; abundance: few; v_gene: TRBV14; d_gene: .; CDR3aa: CASSQDWRKMGTEAFF; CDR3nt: TGTGCCAGCAGCCAAGATTGGAGAAAGATGGGCACTGAAGCTTTCTTT
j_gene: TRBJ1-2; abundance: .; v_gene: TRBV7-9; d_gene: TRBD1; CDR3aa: CASSLVRGGADGYTF; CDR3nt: TGTGCCAGCAGCTTAGTCAGAGGGGGCGCGGATGGCTACACCTTC
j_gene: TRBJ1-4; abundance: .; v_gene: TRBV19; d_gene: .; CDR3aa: CASSTRDIDEKLFF; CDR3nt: TGTGCCAGTAGTACCCGGGACATTGATGAAAAACTGTTTTTT
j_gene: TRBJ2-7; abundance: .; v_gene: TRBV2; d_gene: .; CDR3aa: CASRRGSPEQYF; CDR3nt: TGTGCCAGCCGGAGGGGATCCCCCGAGCAGTACTTC
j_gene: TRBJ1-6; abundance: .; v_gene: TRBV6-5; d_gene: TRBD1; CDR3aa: CASSLQGMYNSPLHF; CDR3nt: TGTGCCAGCAGTTTACAGGGGATGTATAATTCACCCCTCCACTTT
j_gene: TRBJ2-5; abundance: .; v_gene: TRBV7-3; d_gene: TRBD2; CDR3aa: CASSGERGAQYF; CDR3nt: TGTGCCAGTAGCGGGGAGCGGGGGGCCCAGTACTTC
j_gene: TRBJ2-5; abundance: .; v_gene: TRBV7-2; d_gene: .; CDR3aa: CASSDLPGTKYKETQYF; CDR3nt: TGTGCCAGCAGCGACCTTCCCGGGACAAAATATAAAGAGACCCAGTACTTC
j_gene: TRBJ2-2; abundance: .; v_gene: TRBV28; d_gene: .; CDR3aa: CASSLNSYTGELFF; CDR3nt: TGTGCCAGCAGTTTAAACAGCTACACCGGGGAGCTGTTTTTT
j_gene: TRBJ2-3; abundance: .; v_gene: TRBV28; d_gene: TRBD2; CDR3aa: CASSLVRLAGPDTQYF; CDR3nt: TGTGCCAGCAGTTTAGTCCGACTAGCGGGGCCGGATACGCAGTATTTT
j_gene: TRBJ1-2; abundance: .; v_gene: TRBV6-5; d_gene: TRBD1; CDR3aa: CASSETGEGGYTF; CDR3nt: TGTGCCAGCAGCGAGACAGGGGAAGGCGGCTACACCTTC
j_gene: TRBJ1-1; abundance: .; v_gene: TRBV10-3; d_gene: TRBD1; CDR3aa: CAISESLGGFTEAFF; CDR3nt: TGTGCCATCAGTGAGTCGCTAGGGGGCTTCACTGAAGCTTTCTTT